The clone carrying this T cell receptor (beta chain) was found a few times. Antigen specificity is unknown. The CDR3 loop spans 16 amino acids. The junction had 11 bases not matched to a gene; V was cut back by 4 bases and J by 5 bases. Germline values: CDR1 SEHNR, CDR2 FQNEAQ (reference sequence). This sample stems from a study of identical twins. Each CDR3 protein gets one entry after TCRdb re-called the 5' RACE reads with MiXCR. The sample lists 650,000 to 800,000 distinct CDR3 sequences; 8.5% to 9.5% were seen once. Findings and caveats of the study: Partial confounding of zero-insertion analyses by invariant MAIT and iNKT cells was possible.

This sample was also put to use in a study of yellow fever vaccine responses in identical twins.

The sequence came from a woman aged 18-29 years in good health. Sequencing was done on a sample of PBMCs. V is TRBV7-9 and J is TRBJ2-5; TRBD2 aligns across 9 bases. In DNA, the CDR3 is TGTGCCAGCAGCTCCGGGCTAGCGGGAATAGGGGAGACCCAGTACTTC. Translating gives CASSSGLAGIGETQYF.